The clone carrying this T cell receptor (beta chain) counts as large. These data belong to a study of liver allograft versus peripheral blood T cells. Across the study: Recipients' peripheral blood supplied the T cell receptor repertoires against which those in transplanted livers were compared.

With 6 bases removed from V and 1 base from J, the gap between germline ends came to 15 bases. This CDR3 contains 15 residues. Germline values: CDR1 MNHEY, CDR2 SMNVEV (reference sequence). TCRdb independently ran MiXCR on the reads; one entry per CDR3 protein. The table lists around 1,500 distinct CDR3 sequences, 15% to 20% of them singletons, with approximately 8.1% in the top ten. The clonotype was recovered from a human patient who had a liver transplant. Some T cells could come from the graft donor. V gene TRBV27 combines with J gene TRBJ1-1; the D gene is possibly TRBD1 (5 bases). The CDR3 here is CASSLMTAKNTEAFF. The DNA for the CDR3 is TGTGCCAGCAGCTTGATGACAGCCAAGAACACTGAAGCTTTCTTT.